The present T cell receptor (beta chain) was sequenced within a study of T cell repertoires in cytomegalovirus infection. Study overall: Public TCR beta signatures indicated both CMV infection and matching HLA type.

This clonotype was counted ten times or more. Its antigen is not known. TCRdb ran MiXCR on the reads and lists one entry per CDR3 protein. The sample records over 150,000 distinct CDR3 sequences, roughly a fifth being singletons. Regarding the study as a whole: In two of eight donors, the top clonotype was HLA-C-restricted CMV-specific. Using cumulative public TCR beta family frequency, the authors identified those who carried CMV together with the relevant HLA.

The source of this sequence is a human donor in good health (CMV status not recorded). Some clones in this sample may be carry-over from other donors' samples. The sample was PBMCs.

DNA for the CDR3: TGTGCCAGCCGGGGAGGGAAGGTTGGCTACACCTTC. It translates to CASRGGKVGYTF. This chain links TRBV19 with TRBJ1-2; D remains unclear. The CDR3 contains 12 residues. The germline V gene encodes CDR1 LNHDA and CDR2 SQIVND (reference sequence). The germline V and J ends were trimmed by 9 bases and 7 bases, with 15 bases remaining between them.